This T cell receptor (beta chain) emerged from a study of cytomegalovirus exposure and HLA in healthy donors. Notes on the study in general: The authors listed 150 to 200 TCR beta chains as cytomegalovirus-associated. A few CMV-associated chains were confirmed in vitro to be specific for CMV antigens. As was reported, the classifier diagnosed cytomegalovirus status with high specificity and sensitivity.

Donors were drawn from the approximately 120-subject validation cohort, separate from the approximately 640-subject first cohort. Details on this clone: The antigen remains unidentified.

The length of the CDR3 is 15 residues. J lost 5 bases, V lost 5 bases, and 12 bases had no gene match. CDR1 is SGHDT and CDR2 is YYEEEE in the germline V gene. The table came from immunoSEQ multiplex PCR; TCRdb's copy has only in-frame clones and leaves some out. The data show 65,000 or so clones, about 90% seen once. The V and J genes are TRBV5-6 and TRBJ2-5; the match to TRBD2 covers 7 bases. Sequenced input: PBMCs. The source of this sequence is a woman aged 18-29 years in good health and CMV-seronegative. The CDR3 sequence: CASSFSGEPRETQYF. The CDR3 region has the DNA TGTGCCAGCAGTTTCAGCGGGGAACCCAGGGAGACCCAGTACTTC.